A selection of T cell receptor beta chains follows, all from one sample in a study of vaccination and CD4 T cells after COVID-19. The antigens these receptors bind are not known. TCRdb fed the PCR reads into MiXCR, producing one record per CDR3 protein. The sample yields more than 9,000 distinct CDR3 sequences, just over 20% seen once. The source material was CD4+ T cells from blood, cultured in vitro, sampled before SARS-CoV-2 vaccination. Source of these receptors: a human donor who received a COVID-19 vaccine. The CDR3 runs from the conserved cysteine through the conserved F or W. Each record gives: D gene, J gene, clone size, V gene, CDR3 protein, CDR3 DNA. The D gene is left open where the match is weak. The size of a clone is reported for some rows only, either as once, few or many, or as a class for expanded clones.

D: .; J: TRBJ2-3; size: .; V: TRBV6-4; CDR3: CASTENTTTRPADTQYF; DNA: TGTGCCAGCACTGAAAACACTACGACACGCCCCGCAGATACGCAGTATTTT
D: TRBD2; J: TRBJ2-2; size: .; V: TRBV5-4; CDR3: CASGQAGARNTGELFF; DNA: TGTGCCAGCGGCCAAGCGGGGGCCCGTAACACCGGGGAGCTGTTTTTT
D: .; J: TRBJ1-1; size: .; V: TRBV5-4; CDR3: CASSLTGNTEAFF; DNA: TGTGCCAGCAGCCTGACAGGGAACACTGAAGCTTTCTTT
D: TRBD1; J: TRBJ2-6; size: .; V: TRBV25-1; CDR3: CASSFGQGLSGANVLTF; DNA: TGTGCCAGCAGTTTCGGACAGGGGCTCTCTGGGGCCAACGTCCTGACTTTC
D: .; J: TRBJ2-3; size: .; V: TRBV5-5; CDR3: CASSLGLREPDTQYF; DNA: TGTGCCAGCAGCCTCGGCCTCAGGGAGCCCGATACGCAGTATTTT
D: TRBD1; J: TRBJ2-1; size: .; V: TRBV6-1; CDR3: CASSEYGTGMNEQFF; DNA: TGTGCCAGCAGTGAATACGGGACAGGGATGAATGAGCAGTTCTTC
D: .; J: TRBJ1-2; size: .; V: TRBV5-1; CDR3: CASSLKGDGYGYTF; DNA: TGCGCCAGCAGCTTGAAAGGGGACGGCTATGGCTACACCTTC
D: TRBD2; J: TRBJ2-7; size: .; V: TRBV18; CDR3: CVSSPSGGSSYEQYF; DNA: TGTGTCAGCTCACCTAGCGGGGGTAGCTCCTACGAGCAGTACTTC
D: .; J: TRBJ1-1; size: few; V: TRBV7-2; CDR3: CASSFGLKASEAFF; DNA: TGTGCCAGCAGCTTTGGCCTTAAGGCTTCTGAAGCTTTCTTT
D: .; J: TRBJ2-3; size: medium-sized; V: TRBV20-1; CDR3: CSASSAGARVRDTQYF; DNA: TGCAGTGCTTCATCAGCAGGGGCTAGAGTCAGGGATACGCAGTATTTT
D: .; J: TRBJ1-2; size: .; V: TRBV29-1; CDR3: CSVDGRGDNYGYTF; DNA: TGCAGCGTTGATGGTCGCGGGGACAACTATGGCTACACCTTC
D: .; J: TRBJ1-5; size: medium-sized; V: TRBV10-1; CDR3: CASSSAVNQPQHF; DNA: TGCGCCAGCAGTTCCGCAGTAAATCAGCCCCAGCATTTT
D: .; J: TRBJ2-5; size: .; V: TRBV24-1; CDR3: CATDPMGEETQYF; DNA: TGTGCCACCGACCCAATGGGGGAAGAGACCCAGTACTTC
D: TRBD2; J: TRBJ2-1; size: once; V: TRBV5-1; CDR3: CASSLRSGDNNEQFF; DNA: TGCGCCAGCAGCTTGCGTAGCGGGGACAACAATGAGCAGTTCTTC
D: TRBD2; J: TRBJ2-7; size: .; V: TRBV7-9; CDR3: CASSLGASGPYEQYF; DNA: TGTGCCAGCAGCTTAGGGGCTAGCGGGCCCTACGAGCAGTACTTC
D: .; J: TRBJ2-5; size: .; V: TRBV3-1; CDR3: CASSPLSGQWVETQYF; DNA: TGTGCCAGCAGCCCCCTGAGCGGCCAATGGGTAGAGACCCAGTACTTC
D: TRBD2; J: TRBJ2-3; size: few; V: TRBV20-1; CDR3: CSVGGAGAAQDTQYF; DNA: TGCAGTGTCGGTGGAGCGGGGGCTGCTCAAGATACGCAGTATTTT
D: .; J: TRBJ1-1; size: .; V: TRBV20-1; CDR3: CSARSQAYRTEAFF; DNA: TGCAGTGCTCGTTCCCAGGCGTATCGGACTGAAGCTTTCTTT
D: TRBD1; J: TRBJ2-5; size: few; V: TRBV2; CDR3: CASNRGLEETQYF; DNA: TGTGCCAGCAACAGGGGGCTCGAAGAGACCCAGTACTTC
D: .; J: TRBJ2-3; size: .; V: TRBV12-3/TRBV12-4; CDR3: CASSSLAALDTQYF; DNA: TGTGCCAGCAGTTCATTAGCGGCTCTCGATACGCAGTATTTT
D: .; J: TRBJ1-2; size: .; V: TRBV6-5; CDR3: CASSYSTAVENYGYTF; DNA: TGTGCCAGCAGTTACTCTACGGCAGTTGAAAACTATGGCTACACCTTC
D: .; J: TRBJ1-5; size: few; V: TRBV6-2/TRBV6-3; CDR3: CASSRDSNQPQHF; DNA: TGTGCCAGCAGCAGGGATAGCAATCAGCCCCAGCATTTT
D: .; J: TRBJ2-2; size: few; V: TRBV2; CDR3: CASSEYPGELFF; DNA: TGTGCCAGCAGTGAATATCCCGGGGAGCTGTTTTTT
D: .; J: TRBJ2-3; size: few; V: TRBV12-3/TRBV12-4; CDR3: CASSLRRGAVNTDTQYF; DNA: TGTGCCAGCAGTTTACGGAGGGGCGCCGTCAACACAGATACGCAGTATTTT
D: .; J: TRBJ1-5; size: medium-sized; V: TRBV27; CDR3: CASSRTVNQPQHF; DNA: TGTGCCAGCAGTAGGACAGTCAATCAGCCCCAGCATTTT
D: .; J: TRBJ1-2; size: few; V: TRBV19; CDR3: CASTPDGVNIYGYTF; DNA: TGTGCCAGTACTCCGGACGGGGTCAATATCTATGGCTACACCTTC
D: .; J: TRBJ2-5; size: .; V: TRBV12-3/TRBV12-4; CDR3: CASNGDEQETQYF; DNA: TGTGCCAGCAATGGGGACGAGCAAGAGACCCAGTACTTC
D: .; J: TRBJ2-2; size: .; V: TRBV18; CDR3: CASSLSASNTGELFF; DNA: TGTGCCAGCTCCCTTTCTGCATCGAACACCGGGGAGCTGTTTTTT
D: TRBD1; J: TRBJ1-5; size: medium-sized; V: TRBV20-1; CDR3: CSARDRQGFSNQPQHF; DNA: TGCAGTGCTAGAGATAGACAGGGATTTAGCAATCAGCCCCAGCATTTT
D: .; J: TRBJ2-7; size: few; V: TRBV20-1; CDR3: CSARDSKRASYEQYF; DNA: TGCAGTGCTAGAGACTCAAAACGGGCCTCCTACGAGCAGTACTTC
D: TRBD1; J: TRBJ2-3; size: .; V: TRBV20-1; CDR3: CSARGTGNPDTQYF; DNA: TGCAGTGCTAGAGGGACAGGGAACCCAGATACGCAGTATTTT
D: TRBD2; J: TRBJ2-7; size: .; V: TRBV25-1; CDR3: CASSDNMASGSYEQYF; DNA: TGTGCCAGCAGTGACAATATGGCTAGCGGCTCCTACGAGCAGTACTTC
D: .; J: TRBJ2-7; size: few; V: TRBV11-3; CDR3: CASSTGFSYEQYF; DNA: TGTGCCAGCAGTACAGGGTTCTCCTACGAGCAGTACTTC
D: .; J: TRBJ2-1; size: .; V: TRBV2; CDR3: CASSDRSSYNEQFF; DNA: TGTGCCAGCAGTGACAGAAGCTCCTACAATGAGCAGTTCTTC
D: TRBD1; J: TRBJ1-1; size: .; V: TRBV12-3/TRBV12-4; CDR3: CASSLTGQGGEAFF; DNA: TGTGCCAGCAGTTTAACCGGACAGGGAGGGGAAGCTTTCTTT
D: TRBD1; J: TRBJ2-5; size: .; V: TRBV15; CDR3: CATSRAGTGGWETQYF; DNA: TGTGCCACCAGCAGAGCCGGGACAGGGGGCTGGGAGACCCAGTACTTC
D: .; J: TRBJ1-2; size: few; V: TRBV7-9; CDR3: CASSQYHGADYGYTF; DNA: TGTGCCAGCAGCCAGTACCACGGGGCCGACTATGGCTACACCTTC
D: .; J: TRBJ1-3; size: .; V: TRBV6-7; CDR3: CASRSPGRRSSGNTIYF; DNA: TGTGCCAGCAGGTCCCCGGGGCGGAGAAGCTCTGGAAACACCATATATTTT